This is a list of T cell receptor beta chains from one sample in a study of graft-versus-host responses after intestinal transplantation. For these receptors, no antigen is known. Assay: immunoSEQ multiplex PCR; the TCRdb copy retains only in-frame clones and omits some. The table lists 90,000 to 95,000 clones, about 89% of them singletons, with 6% in the top ten. This material consisted of unstimulated CD8+ T cells sorted from spleen or lymph node cells, taken before intestinal transplant. The receptors come from a human donor who received an intestinal transplant. The CDR3 runs from the conserved cysteine through the conserved F or W. The D gene is left open where the match is weak. Some rows have no size entry. The others give once, few or many, or a class for an expanded clone.

cdr3_length,j_call,clone_size,d_call,v_call,cdr3_aa,cdr3_nt
15,TRBJ2-7,.,.,TRBV27,CASSPEIEGAYEQYF,TGTGCCAGCAGTCCCGAGATTGAAGGGGCGTACGAGCAGTACTTC
12,TRBJ1-4,.,.,TRBV30,CAWSVVGEKLFF,TGTGCCTGGAGTGTAGTAGGGGAAAAACTGTTTTTT
15,TRBJ2-1,once,TRBD1,TRBV28,CASSLKGASYNEQFF,TGTGCCAGCAGTTTAAAGGGGGCATCCTACAATGAGCAGTTCTTC
12,TRBJ1-5,.,.,TRBV7-6,CASSPPGQPQHF,TGTGCCAGCAGCCCCCCTGGTCAGCCCCAGCATTTT
14,TRBJ2-7,.,.,TRBV4-1,CASSQIYRSYEQYF,TGCGCCAGCAGCCAAATCTACAGGTCCTACGAGCAGTACTTC
13,TRBJ2-7,once,.,TRBV27,CASSRGDSYEQYF,TGTGCCAGCAGTCGGGGAGACTCCTACGAGCAGTACTTC
16,TRBJ2-7,.,TRBD2,TRBV4-1,CASSQDSERGGREQYF,TGTGCCAGCAGCCAAGATAGCGAGCGGGGGGGCCGCGAGCAGTACTTC
17,TRBJ2-7,.,TRBD2,TRBV5-4,CASSLGSGGQGAYEQYF,TGTGCCAGCAGCTTGGGCTCGGGAGGGCAGGGTGCCTACGAGCAGTACTTC
12,TRBJ2-7,once,.,TRBV30,CAWSASSYEQYF,TGTGCCTGGAGTGCCAGCTCCTACGAGCAGTACTTC
12,TRBJ2-4,.,TRBD1,TRBV9,CASSGQGDIQYF,TGTGCCAGCAGCGGACAGGGGGACATTCAGTACTTC
14,TRBJ1-4,.,.,TRBV13,CASTLGGLSEKLFF,TGTGCCAGCACCTTGGGGGGATTGAGTGAAAAACTGTTTTTT
18,TRBJ2-3,once,.,TRBV27,CASRPTGVGGAWADTQYF,TGTGCCAGCAGGCCGACAGGGGTTGGGGGGGCGTGGGCAGATACGCAGTATTTT
12,TRBJ1-1,.,.,TRBV5-1,CASSWAGTEAFF,TGCGCCAGCAGCTGGGCGGGCACTGAAGCTTTCTTT
18,TRBJ2-5,.,TRBD2,TRBV27,CASCLVKLAGGYQETQYF,TGTGCCAGCTGTTTAGTCAAGCTAGCGGGGGGTTATCAAGAGACCCAGTACTTC
15,TRBJ1-1,.,.,TRBV6-5,CASSYSGLGNTEAFF,TGTGCCAGCAGTTACTCGGGTTTGGGGAACACTGAAGCTTTCTTT
14,TRBJ2-2,.,.,TRBV4-1,CASSFLGPTGELFF,TGCGCCAGCAGCTTCCTGGGGCCCACCGGGGAGCTGTTTTTT
14,TRBJ2-1,.,.,TRBV19,CASSQPGPYNEQFF,TGTGCCAGTAGTCAACCGGGACCATACAATGAGCAGTTCTTC
19,TRBJ2-5,.,TRBD2,TRBV10-3,CAISGESRTSGRYQETQYF,TGTGCCATCAGTGGAGAGAGTAGGACTAGCGGGAGGTACCAAGAGACCCAGTACTTC
16,TRBJ2-1,.,TRBD2,TRBV4-1,CASSGIGGGRNNEQFF,TGCGCCAGCAGCGGGATCGGGGGCGGGAGGAATAATGAGCAGTTCTTC
14,TRBJ1-1,.,.,TRBV6-1,CASSEPDLTGEAFF,TGTGCCAGCAGTGAACCCGACCTTACAGGGGAAGCTTTCTTT
16,TRBJ1-1,.,TRBD1,TRBV13,CASSLGTGAINTEAFF,TGTGCCAGCAGCCTCGGGACAGGGGCAATAAACACTGAAGCTTTCTTT
14,TRBJ2-7,.,.,TRBV27,CASSWERGSYEQYF,TGTGCCAGCAGTTGGGAAAGGGGCTCCTACGAGCAGTACTTC
13,TRBJ2-4,.,.,TRBV6-6,CASSYSPGDIQYF,TGTGCCAGCAGTTACTCGCCGGGGGACATTCAGTACTTC
15,TRBJ2-3,.,.,TRBV4-1,CASSYSGDRTDTQYF,TGCGCCAGCAGTTATTCAGGGGATCGCACAGATACGCAGTATTTT
14,TRBJ2-2,.,.,TRBV13,CASSPVGNTGELFF,TGTGCCAGCAGCCCGGTGGGGAACACCGGGGAGCTGTTTTTT
16,TRBJ2-5,.,.,TRBV5-5,CASSLLGGRSQETQYF,TGTGCCAGCAGCTTGTTAGGGGGGCGTTCCCAAGAGACCCAGTACTTC
15,TRBJ2-7,.,TRBD2,TRBV4-1,CASSHRAGGLYEQYF,TGCGCCAGCAGCCATAGAGCGGGAGGGCTCTACGAGCAGTACTTC
13,TRBJ2-1,.,.,TRBV27,CASRPGPFNEQFF,TGTGCCAGCAGACCGGGACCTTTCAATGAGCAGTTCTTC
14,TRBJ2-5,.,TRBD2,TRBV5-4,CASSYRLAGETQYF,TGTGCCAGCAGCTACCGACTAGCTGGGGAGACCCAGTACTTC
17,TRBJ2-5,.,.,TRBV5-1,CASSFYVLDVFQETQYF,TGCGCCAGCAGCTTTTATGTCCTAGATGTTTTCCAAGAGACCCAGTACTTC
14,TRBJ2-7,.,.,TRBV7-6,CASSLKGDPYEQYF,TGTGCCAGCAGCTTAAAGGGGGACCCCTACGAGCAGTACTTC
16,TRBJ2-3,.,TRBD1,TRBV11-3,CASSVIETGGADTQYF,TGTGCCAGCAGCGTAATCGAGACAGGGGGTGCAGATACGCAGTATTTT
16,TRBJ2-1,few,TRBD2,TRBV9,CASSSTSGTSYNEQFF,TGTGCCAGCAGCTCAACTAGCGGCACCTCCTACAATGAGCAGTTCTTC
14,TRBJ1-3,.,.,TRBV29-1,CSVHLSGRGNTIYF,TGCAGCGTCCATCTCAGCGGGCGGGGAAACACCATATATTTT
14,TRBJ2-1,.,TRBD2,TRBV6-5,CASSYSGGSNEQFF,TGTGCCAGCAGTTATAGCGGGGGGTCCAATGAGCAGTTCTTC
12,TRBJ1-6,.,.,TRBV19,CASSAGTPFLHF,TGTGCCAGTAGTGCGGGGACCCCTTTCCTCCACTTT
12,TRBJ2-6,.,.,TRBV9,CASSPGANVLTF,TGTGCCAGCAGTCCTGGGGCCAACGTCCTGACTTTC
13,TRBJ2-1,.,.,TRBV29-1,CSAQDPDRNEQFF,TGCAGCGCCCAGGATCCCGATAGGAATGAGCAGTTCTTC
13,TRBJ1-4,once,.,TRBV9,CASSGSGNEKLFF,TGTGCCAGCAGCGGGAGCGGGAATGAAAAACTGTTTTTT
16,TRBJ1-6,.,TRBD1,TRBV25-1,CATTWTGILGNSPLHF,TGTGCCACGACCTGGACAGGGATTTTAGGTAATTCACCCCTCCACTTT
13,TRBJ2-2,.,.,TRBV10-3,CATGGPNTGELFF,TGTGCCACAGGGGGGCCGAACACCGGGGAGCTGTTTTTT
15,TRBJ2-1,.,.,TRBV2,CASTSLGRGDNEQFF,TGTGCCAGCACCTCCTTGGGCAGGGGAGACAATGAGCAGTTCTTC
16,TRBJ2-2,.,TRBD2,TRBV7-6,CASSSVGLARRRRCVF,TGTGCCAGCAGCTCGGTGGGACTAGCGAGACGAAGGAGGTGTGTTTTT
15,TRBJ2-5,.,TRBD2,TRBV10-2,CASSEPTSGKVTQYF,TGCGCCAGCAGTGAGCCGACTAGCGGGAAGGTGACCCAGTACTTC
15,TRBJ1-2,.,TRBD1,TRBV6-1,CASSPPGQGTDGYTF,TGTGCCAGCAGTCCTCCGGGACAGGGGACGGATGGCTACACCTTC
15,TRBJ2-5,.,.,TRBV18,CASSSSGVLQETQYF,TGTGCCAGCTCATCGTCAGGGGTCCTCCAAGAGACCCAGTACTTC
11,TRBJ1-4,.,TRBD1,TRBV6-6,CACRDSQKLFF,TGTGCCTGTAGGGACAGCCAAAAACTGTTTTTT
17,TRBJ2-3,.,.,TRBV2,CASSDLRRAPNTDTQYF,TGTGCCAGCAGTGATCTGAGACGAGCCCCCAACACAGATACGCAGTATTTT
15,TRBJ1-2,.,.,TRBV5-1,CASSYSFVAYYGYTF,TGCGCCAGCAGCTATTCCTTCGTAGCCTACTATGGCTACACCTTC
11,TRBJ2-7,.,.,TRBV6-5,CASRGSYEQYF,TGTGCCAGCAGGGGCAGCTACGAGCAGTACTTC
13,TRBJ2-7,few,.,TRBV15,CATSNTNSYEQYF,TGTGCCACCAGCAATACAAACTCCTACGAGCAGTACTTC